The 23 T cell receptor beta chains given below trace back to one sample, sequenced in a study of T cell changes during pregnancy in multiple sclerosis. Profiling relied on immunoSEQ multiplex PCR, and the TCRdb table lists in-frame clones only, not all of them. The sample carries roughly 62,000 clones, about 89% recorded once. The source material was peripheral blood, sampled in the first trimester of pregnancy. The receptors were sampled from a female donor with multiple sclerosis, enrolled in a pregnancy study.

The chain recombines TRBV7-3 with TRBJ2-5; TRBD1 agrees at 9 bases. Trimming at V came to 5 bases and at J to 4 bases, leaving 8 bases not matched to a gene. This CDR3 is 15 amino acids long. CDR1 SGHTA and CDR2 FQGTGA come from the germline V gene. The CDR3 here is CASSSGQGTGETQYF. The CDR3 DNA sequence: TGTGCCAGCAGCAGCGGACAGGGGACGGGAGAGACCCAGTACTTC.

V and J are TRBV7-2 and TRBJ1-2, with 7 bases aligning to TRBD1. This CDR3 has 15 amino acids. With 0 bases clipped from V and 5 bases from J, the junction kept 6 bases outside the gene matches. Germline CDR1 SGHTA, CDR2 FQGNSA. Here the CDR3 DNA reads TGTGCCAGCAGCTTAGCGAGCCAGGGGGGTTATGGCTACACCTTC. Amino acid sequence: CASSLASQGGYGYTF.

The chain couples TRBV12-5 to TRBJ1-1; the D gene is possibly TRBD1 (6 bases). V dropped 5 bases and J dropped 3 bases, with 13 bases sitting between them. Germline V gene sequence: CDR1 LGHNT, CDR2 FRNRAP. The CDR3 runs to 14 residues. The CDR3 reads CASGPHREDTEAFF. The DNA for the CDR3 is TGTGCTAGTGGTCCTCACAGGGAAGACACTGAAGCTTTCTTT.

This clone came up once. The rearrangement links TRBV29-1 to TRBJ1-4; 8 positions agree with TRBD1. CDR3 length: 13 amino acids. The junction had 9 bases not matched to a gene; V was cut back by 7 bases and J by 8 bases. Germline V gene sequence: CDR1 SQVTM, CDR2 ANQGSEA. CDR3 sequence (DNA): TGCAGCGGTTCCGGGACAGGAGAAGAAAAACTGTTTTTT. It specifies CSGSGTGEEKLFF.

V gene TRBV7-8 combines with J gene TRBJ1-4, with TRBD1 as a possible D gene (5 bases). The V end lost 2 bases, the J end lost 0 bases, and 13 bases lay between the germline ends. The CDR3 is made up of 17 amino acids. In germline, CDR1 is SGHVS, CDR2 FQNEAQ. CDR3 sequence reads: CASSLWGGGSTNEKLFF. The DNA for the CDR3 is TGTGCCAGCAGCTTATGGGGGGGAGGGTCAACTAATGAAAAACTGTTTTTT.

The rearrangement joins TRBV5-6 to TRBJ2-1; tentatively, D is TRBD1 (6 bases). This CDR3 has 16 residues. V gave up 2 bases and J gave up 6 bases, with 18 bases separating them. The germline CDR1 and CDR2 sequences are SGHDT and YYEEEE. The CDR3 loop is CASSFLRGLSLNEQFF. The DNA of the CDR3 is TGTGCCAGCAGCTTTCTCAGGGGTCTCAGCCTCAATGAGCAGTTCTTC.

The CDR3 bases are TGTGCCAGCACCCAAATGGGAGGGACGCATGGCTACACCTTC. Translation gives CASTQMGGTHGYTF. The chain joins TRBV25-1 to TRBJ1-2; weak D call: TRBD1 (5 bases). The CDR3 runs to 14 residues. V was cut by 7 bases and J by 6 bases, with 18 bases left in between. CDR1 is MGHDK and CDR2 is SYGVNS in the germline V gene.

The V call is TRBV29-1, the J call TRBJ2-7; 7 positions match TRBD2. This CDR3 is built from 12 residues. Looked up from germline, CDR1 is SQVTM and CDR2 is ANQGSEA. Trimming at V came to 1 base and at J to 5 bases, leaving 2 bases not matched to a gene. CDR3 sequence: CSVEGGSHEQYF. CDR3 nucleotides: TGCAGCGTTGAAGGCGGGAGCCACGAGCAGTACTTC.

This sequence joins TRBV14 and TRBJ2-1; D unclear. The CDR3 is 16 residues long. Trimming cost V 1 base and J 5 bases, with 15 bases left between them. Germline CDR1 SGHDN, CDR2 FVKESK. DNA of the CDR3: TGTGCCAGCAGCCAAGGAAGTCCTAAGTTCCACAATGAGCAGTTCTTC. Its protein is CASSQGSPKFHNEQFF.

The chain is built from TRBV6-6 and TRBJ2-2; D possibly corresponds to TRBD1 (6 bases). Germline CDR1 reads MNHNY; CDR2 reads SVGAGI (reference sequence). The V gene lost 2 bases and the J gene lost 1 base, with 11 bases spanning the gap. The length of the CDR3 is 16 residues. The CDR3 nucleotides are TGTGCCAGCAGTTACGTCGCAGGGGAGAACACCGGGGAGCTGTTTTTT. It yields the protein CASSYVAGENTGELFF.

This clone was found once. A junction end diverges from the germline sequence, so it may reflect a read error. The rearrangement joins TRBV2 to TRBJ2-7, with 8 bases aligning to TRBD1. This CDR3 is 15 amino acids long. The germline V gene encodes CDR1 SNHLY and CDR2 FYNNEI. The CDR3 loop is CASNEPGTGSYEQYF. Here the CDR3 DNA reads TGTGCCAGCAATGAACCCGGGACAGGCTCCTACGAGCAGTACTTC.

This rearrangement joins TRBV4-2 to TRBJ2-7; 16 bases are shared with TRBD2. The germline CDR1 and CDR2 sequences are LGHNA and YNFKEQ. CDR3 size: 20 residues. The V gene end was trimmed by 1 base and the J gene end by 1 base; junction bases not matched to a gene: 10. CDR3 region: CASSQAFIGTSGRESYEQYF. CDR3 in DNA: TGTGCCAGCAGCCAAGCGTTCATCGGGACTAGCGGGAGGGAGTCCTACGAGCAGTACTTC.

The V gene is TRBV19, the J gene TRBJ2-7; 7 positions agree with TRBD1. The CDR3 is 15 amino acids. The V segment lost 5 bases and the J segment 4 bases; nucleotides outside the gene matches: 11. The V gene's germline CDR1 is LNHDA and CDR2 SQIVND (reference sequence). The chain's CDR3 is CASSAQTGSPYEQYF. CDR3 DNA: TGTGCCAGTAGTGCTCAGACAGGGAGCCCATACGAGCAGTACTTC.

The J gene is TRBJ1-5, the V gene TRBV30; D is uncertain. The CDR3 loop spans 13 amino acids. Germline V CDR1 and CDR2: GTSNPN, SVGIG (reference sequence). V lost 5 bases to trimming and J lost 0 bases, with 8 bases between them. CDR3 sequence reads: CAWGPNSNQPQHF. The CDR3 region has the DNA TGTGCCTGGGGCCCGAATAGCAATCAGCCCCAGCATTTT.

This chain uses TRBV7-2 with TRBJ2-7, with D perhaps TRBD2 (6 bases). With 3 bases removed from V and 5 bases from J, the gap between germline ends came to 14 bases. Germline V gene lookup returns CDR1 SGHTA and CDR2 FQGNSA. The CDR3 is made up of 14 amino acids. In DNA form, the CDR3 reads TGTGCCAGCAGCTTGGGCCCGACGGGGGACGAGCAGTACTTC. Encoded protein: CASSLGPTGDEQYF.

This clone occurred once. The chain recombines TRBV6-5 with TRBJ1-2; TRBD1 is a possible D gene (5 bases). This CDR3 has 13 residues. The V and J ends lost 5 bases and 3 bases respectively, with 10 bases between them. The germline gives CDR1 MNHEY, CDR2 SVGAGI. The CDR3 sequence is CASSPGGDYGYTF. CDR3 DNA sequence: TGTGCCAGCAGTCCCGGGGGGGACTATGGCTACACCTTC.

The rearrangement joins TRBV7-6 to TRBJ1-1; 8 positions agree with TRBD1. After removal of 0 bases from V and 5 bases from J, the junction contained 2 bases not matched to a gene. Germline values: CDR1 SGHVS, CDR2 FNYEAQ. The CDR3 consists of 14 residues. The CDR3 nucleotides read TGTGCCAGCAGCTTAGCTACAGGGGGGACTGAAGCTTTCTTT. This gives the protein CASSLATGGTEAFF.

The chain is built from TRBV9 and TRBJ2-5, with 8 positions matching TRBD2. V lost 4 bases, J lost 6 bases, and 14 bases stayed unmatched. CDR3 length equals 16 residues. In germline, CDR1 is SGDLS, CDR2 YYNGEE. The DNA for the CDR3 is TGTGCCAGCAGCCTAGCCTCCGGGACTAGGATAAAGACCCAGTACTTC. This codes for CASSLASGTRIKTQYF.

The CDR3 DNA follows: TGTGCCACCCGAGGGGACAGCTCTGGAAACACCATATATTTT. This translates into CATRGDSSGNTIYF. The rearrangement uses TRBV10-3 and TRBJ1-3; 7 positions agree with TRBD1. After removal of 10 bases from V and 0 bases from J, the junction contained 6 bases not matched to a gene. The CDR3 is 14 residues long. CDR1 is ENHRY, CDR2 SYGVKD, per germline.

The chain carries TRBV10-2 and TRBJ2-5; D is perhaps TRBD2 (6 bases). Per germline, CDR1 WSHSY and CDR2 SAAADI. Deletions cut 4 bases from V and 13 bases from J, with 16 bases between. The CDR3 spans 12 residues. The CDR3 spells CASSGQAGPPYF. The CDR3 coding sequence is TGCGCCAGCAGTGGTCAAGCGGGTCCCCCGTACTTC.

The J gene is TRBJ1-1, the V gene TRBV7-8; D is ambiguous. V lost 2 bases, J lost 0 bases, and 7 bases lay in between. Per germline, CDR1 SGHVS and CDR2 FQNEAQ. The CDR3 totals 14 residues. Here the CDR3 DNA reads TGTGCCAGCAGCTTAACAGTAATGAACACTGAAGCTTTCTTT. Translating it yields CASSLTVMNTEAFF.

This clone was picked up a small number of times. The chain couples TRBV25-1 to TRBJ1-5; D call uncertain. The CDR3 spans 12 residues. Trimming removed 6 bases from V and 9 bases from J, with 12 bases in between. Germline V gene data show CDR1 as MGHDK and CDR2 as SYGVNS. DNA for the CDR3: TGTGCCAGCAGGGGCGATTACTGGCCCCAGCATTTT. Its protein product is CASRGDYWPQHF. The whole variable domain, remainder taken from reference TRBV25-1 and TRBJ1-5, is EADIYQTPRYLVIGTGKKITLECSQTMGHDKMYWYQQDPGMELHLIHYSYGVNSTEKGDLSSESTVSRIRTEHFPLTLESARPSHTSQYLCASRGDYWPQHFGDGTRLSIL.

This clone was picked up a small number of times. This rearrangement joins TRBV11-2 to TRBJ2-2; D call uncertain. Germline CDR1 and CDR2: SGHAT and FQNNGV. The length of the CDR3 is 14 residues. Trimming shortened V by 4 bases and J by 3 bases, and 9 bases separated the two germline ends. CDR3: CASSSQLDTGELFF. In nucleotides, the CDR3 is TGTGCCAGCAGCTCCCAACTTGACACCGGGGAGCTGTTTTTT.